This T cell receptor beta chain stems from a study of T cell changes during pregnancy in multiple sclerosis. This clone has a single count. Germline V gene lookup returns CDR1 MNHNS and CDR2 SASEGT. V lost 6 bases to trimming and J lost 1 base, with 13 bases between them. CDR3 length: 15 residues. The method was immunoSEQ multiplex PCR; TCRdb's version includes in-frame clones alone and lacks a portion of them. Of roughly 100,000 clones listed, roughly 92% were seen once; the top ten hold 0.75% to 0.95%. This receptor was obtained from a female donor with multiple sclerosis, enrolled in a pregnancy study. The rearrangement uses TRBV6-1 and TRBJ1-5, with D perhaps matching TRBD1 (5 bases). The sequencing used peripheral blood, collected after pregnancy. The CDR3 region has the DNA TGTGCCAGCAGACCCGTCGGGGGGAGCAATCAGCCCCAGCATTTT. This codes for CASRPVGGSNQPQHF.